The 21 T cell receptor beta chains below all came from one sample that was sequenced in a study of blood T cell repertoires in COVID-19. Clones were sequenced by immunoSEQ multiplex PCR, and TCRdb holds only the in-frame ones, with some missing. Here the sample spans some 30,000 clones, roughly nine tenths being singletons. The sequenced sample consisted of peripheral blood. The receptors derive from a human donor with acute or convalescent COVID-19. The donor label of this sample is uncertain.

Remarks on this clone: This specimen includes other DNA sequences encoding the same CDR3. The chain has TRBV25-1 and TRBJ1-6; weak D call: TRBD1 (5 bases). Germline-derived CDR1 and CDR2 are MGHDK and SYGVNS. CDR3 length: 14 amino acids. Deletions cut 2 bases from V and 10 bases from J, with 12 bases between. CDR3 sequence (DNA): TGTGCCAGCAGTGAACGGCAGGGAAACTCACCCCTCCACTTT. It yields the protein CASSERQGNSPLHF.

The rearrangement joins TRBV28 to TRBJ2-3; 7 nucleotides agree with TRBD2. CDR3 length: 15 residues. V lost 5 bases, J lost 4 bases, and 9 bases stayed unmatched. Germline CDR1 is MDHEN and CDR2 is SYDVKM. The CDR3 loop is CASSGGGEIPDTQYF. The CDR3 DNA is TGTGCCAGCAGTGGGGGAGGGGAGATTCCAGATACGCAGTATTTT.

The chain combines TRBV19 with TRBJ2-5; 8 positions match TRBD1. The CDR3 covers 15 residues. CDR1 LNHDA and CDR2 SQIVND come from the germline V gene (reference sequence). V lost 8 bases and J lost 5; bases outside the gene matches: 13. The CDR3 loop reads CASANQAGGAETQYF. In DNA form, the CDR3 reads TGTGCCAGTGCTAATCAGGCAGGGGGCGCGGAGACCCAGTACTTC.

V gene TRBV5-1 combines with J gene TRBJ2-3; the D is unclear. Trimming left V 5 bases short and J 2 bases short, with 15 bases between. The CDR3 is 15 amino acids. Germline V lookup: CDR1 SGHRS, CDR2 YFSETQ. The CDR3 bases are TGCGCCAGCAGGGCAATTTCGTCCTCCACAGATACGCAGTATTTT. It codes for CASRAISSSTDTQYF.

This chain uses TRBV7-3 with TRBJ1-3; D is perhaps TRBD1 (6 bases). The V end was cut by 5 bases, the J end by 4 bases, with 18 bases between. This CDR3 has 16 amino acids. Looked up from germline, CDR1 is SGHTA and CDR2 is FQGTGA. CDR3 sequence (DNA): TGTGCCAGCAGCCACCTTGGGGGGGCTAAAGGAAACACCATATATTTT. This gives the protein CASSHLGGAKGNTIYF.

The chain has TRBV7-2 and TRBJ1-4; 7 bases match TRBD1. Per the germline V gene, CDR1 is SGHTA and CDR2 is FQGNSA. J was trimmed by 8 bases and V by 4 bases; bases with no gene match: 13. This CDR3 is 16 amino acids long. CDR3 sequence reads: CASSYGTALGSEKLFF. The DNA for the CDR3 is TGTGCCAGCAGCTACGGGACAGCTCTGGGATCAGAAAAACTGTTTTTT.

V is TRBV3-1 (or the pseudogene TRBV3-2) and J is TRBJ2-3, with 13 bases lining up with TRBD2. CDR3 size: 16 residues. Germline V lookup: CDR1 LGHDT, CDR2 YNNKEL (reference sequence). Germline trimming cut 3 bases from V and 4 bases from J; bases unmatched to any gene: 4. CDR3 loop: CASSHRLAGGSDTQYF. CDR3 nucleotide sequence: TGTGCCAGCAGCCATCGACTAGCGGGAGGATCAGATACGCAGTATTTT.

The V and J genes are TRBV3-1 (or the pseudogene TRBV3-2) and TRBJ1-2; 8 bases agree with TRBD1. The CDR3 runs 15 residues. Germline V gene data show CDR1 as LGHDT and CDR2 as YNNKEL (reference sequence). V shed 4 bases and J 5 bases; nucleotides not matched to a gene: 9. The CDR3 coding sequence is TGTGCCAGCAGCCCGACAGGGGTAAGTCGGTATGGCTACACCTTC. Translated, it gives CASSPTGVSRYGYTF.

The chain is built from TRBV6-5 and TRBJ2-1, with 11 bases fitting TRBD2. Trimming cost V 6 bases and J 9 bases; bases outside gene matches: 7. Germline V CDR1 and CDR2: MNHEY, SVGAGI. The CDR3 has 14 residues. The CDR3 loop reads CASRASGRNGEQFF. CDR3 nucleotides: TGTGCCAGCAGAGCTAGCGGGAGGAATGGTGAGCAGTTCTTC.

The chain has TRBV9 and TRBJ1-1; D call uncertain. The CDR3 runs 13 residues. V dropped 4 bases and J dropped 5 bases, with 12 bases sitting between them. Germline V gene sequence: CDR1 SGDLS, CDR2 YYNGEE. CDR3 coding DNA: TGTGCCAGCAGCCTGACTGAGGATACTGAAGCTTTCTTT. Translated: CASSLTEDTEAFF.

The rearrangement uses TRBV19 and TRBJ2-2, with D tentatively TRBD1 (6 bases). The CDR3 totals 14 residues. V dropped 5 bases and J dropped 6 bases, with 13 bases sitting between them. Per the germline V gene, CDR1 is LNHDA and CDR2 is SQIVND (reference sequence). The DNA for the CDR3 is TGTGCCAGTAGTCCCAAGCGACAGGCCGGGGAGCTGTTTTTT. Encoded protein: CASSPKRQAGELFF.

The CDR3 coding sequence is TGTGCCAGCAGTCTTAGCGGGAACTCCTACGAGCAGTACTTC. This encodes CASSLSGNSYEQYF. The V gene is TRBV2, the J gene TRBJ2-7; 8 bases match TRBD2. The V segment lost 5 bases and the J segment 0 bases; nucleotides outside the gene matches: 3. Germline V CDR1 and CDR2: SNHLY, FYNNEI. CDR3 length: 14 amino acids. Looking up the rest from reference TRBV2 and TRBJ2-7 gives the full variable domain: EPEVTQTPSHQVTQMGQEVILRCVPISNHLYFYWYRQILGQKVEFLVSFYNNEISEKSEIFDDQFSVERPDGSNFTLKIRSTKLEDSAMYFCASSLSGNSYEQYFGPGTRLTVT.

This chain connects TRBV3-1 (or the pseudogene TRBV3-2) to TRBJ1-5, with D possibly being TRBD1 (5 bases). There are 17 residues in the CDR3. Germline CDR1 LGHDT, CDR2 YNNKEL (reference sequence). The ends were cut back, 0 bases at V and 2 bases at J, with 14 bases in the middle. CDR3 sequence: CASSQDSGGLRNQPQHF. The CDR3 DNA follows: TGTGCCAGCAGCCAAGATAGTGGGGGGTTGCGCAATCAGCCCCAGCATTTT.

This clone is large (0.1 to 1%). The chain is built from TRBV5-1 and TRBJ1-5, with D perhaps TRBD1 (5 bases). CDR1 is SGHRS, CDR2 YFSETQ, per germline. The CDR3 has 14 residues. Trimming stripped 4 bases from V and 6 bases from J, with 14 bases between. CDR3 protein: CASSPVIGGQPQHF. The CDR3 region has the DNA TGCGCCAGCAGCCCAGTAATCGGGGGTCAGCCCCAGCATTTT.

CDR3 DNA: TGCGCCAGCAGTCCCCACAGGGACATTGGAGCTTTCTTT. It translates to CASSPHRDIGAFF. This chain joins TRBV23-1 and TRBJ1-1, with a possible D match to TRBD1 (6 bases). TRBV23-1 is recorded as an ORF, its role being uncertain. The CDR3 runs to 13 residues. Trimming shortened V by 4 bases and J by 10 bases, and 16 bases separated the two germline ends.

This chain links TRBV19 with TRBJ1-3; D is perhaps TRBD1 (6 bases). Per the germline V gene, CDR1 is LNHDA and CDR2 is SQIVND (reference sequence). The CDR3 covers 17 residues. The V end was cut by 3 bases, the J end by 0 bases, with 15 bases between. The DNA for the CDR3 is TGTGCCAGTAGTATGAGCACGACAGGCTTCTCTGGAAACACCATATATTTT. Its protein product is CASSMSTTGFSGNTIYF. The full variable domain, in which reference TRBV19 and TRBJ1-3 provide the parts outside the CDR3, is DGGITQSPKYLFRKEGQNVTLSCEQNLNHDAMYWYRQDPGQGLRLIYYSQIVNDFQKGDIAEGYSVSREKKESFPLTVTSAQKNPTAFYLCASSMSTTGFSGNTIYFGEGSWLTVV.

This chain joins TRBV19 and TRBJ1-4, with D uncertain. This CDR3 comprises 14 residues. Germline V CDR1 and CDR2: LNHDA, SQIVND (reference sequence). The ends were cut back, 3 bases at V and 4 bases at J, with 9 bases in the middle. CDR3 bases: TGTGCCAGTAGTATTTACAGCAGTAATGAAAAACTGTTTTTT. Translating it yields CASSIYSSNEKLFF.

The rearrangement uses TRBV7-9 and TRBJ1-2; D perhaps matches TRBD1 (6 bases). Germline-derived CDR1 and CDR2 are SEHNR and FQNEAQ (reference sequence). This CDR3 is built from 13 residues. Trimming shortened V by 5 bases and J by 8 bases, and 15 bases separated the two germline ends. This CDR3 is CASSMYREMGYTF. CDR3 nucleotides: TGTGCCAGCAGCATGTACAGGGAGATGGGCTACACCTTC. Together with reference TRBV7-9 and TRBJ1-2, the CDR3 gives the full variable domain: DTGVSQNPRHKITKRGQNVTFRCDPISEHNRLYWYRQTLGQGPEFLTYFQNEAQLEKSRLLSDRFSAERPKGSFSTLEIQRTEQGDSAMYLCASSMYREMGYTFGSGTRLTVV.

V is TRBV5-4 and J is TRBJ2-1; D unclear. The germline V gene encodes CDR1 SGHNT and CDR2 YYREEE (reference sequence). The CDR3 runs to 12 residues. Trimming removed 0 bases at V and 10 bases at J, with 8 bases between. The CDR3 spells CASSLAVGEQFF. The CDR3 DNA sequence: TGTGCCAGCAGCTTGGCGGTCGGGGAGCAGTTCTTC.

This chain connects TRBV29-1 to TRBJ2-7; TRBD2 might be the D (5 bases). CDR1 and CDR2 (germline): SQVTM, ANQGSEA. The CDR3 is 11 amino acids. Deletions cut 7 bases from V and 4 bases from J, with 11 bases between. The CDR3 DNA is TGCAGCGCTTGGGGAGAGTACGAGCAGTACTTC. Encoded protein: CSAWGEYEQYF.

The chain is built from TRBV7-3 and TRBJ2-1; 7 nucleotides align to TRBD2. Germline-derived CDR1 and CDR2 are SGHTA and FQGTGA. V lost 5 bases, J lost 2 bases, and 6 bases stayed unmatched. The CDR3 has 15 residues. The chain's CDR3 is CASSDGLEPYNEQFF. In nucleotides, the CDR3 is TGTGCCAGCAGCGACGGACTAGAACCCTACAATGAGCAGTTCTTC.